The clone carrying this T cell receptor (beta chain) was recorded a few times. Its antigen is unknown. The study made its TCR cDNA through 5'RACE template switching. That step introduced a universal primer site along with UMIs. MiXCR, run by TCRdb on the 5' RACE reads, gives a single entry per CDR3 protein. Of 150,000 to 200,000 distinct CDR3 sequences in the sample, 11% were seen once. The CDR3 contains 15 residues. Trimming left V 2 bases short and J 4 bases short, with 13 bases between. Germline CDR1 reads SGHAT; CDR2 reads FQNNGV. This sample was included in a study of T cells after yellow fever vaccination. The study, taken as a whole, reports: Though weaker, the secondary response peaked faster, on day 5 versus 15.

The source material was CD8+ T cells sorted from PBMCs, sampled 15 days after the yellow fever booster vaccination. The chain has TRBV11-2 and TRBJ2-3, with D maybe TRBD2 (5 bases). The receptor's source is a man between 18 and 35 years old who received the YFV17D yellow fever vaccine. The DNA of the CDR3 is TGTGCCAGCAGCTTAATCGGCAGAGCGGCAGATACGCAGTATTTT. Amino acids: CASSLIGRAADTQYF.